Below, 20 T cell receptor beta chains from the same sample are listed, as sequenced in a study of blood T cell repertoires in COVID-19. Generated by immunoSEQ multiplex PCR, the TCRdb table keeps only in-frame clones and is missing some. The sample records about 74,000 clones, 90% being singletons. Sequenced input: peripheral blood. These receptor sequences come from a man aged 50 to 59 with acute or convalescent COVID-19.

This clone was seen only once. The chain uses TRBV7-2 and TRBJ2-7; 7 bases line up with TRBD1. After removal of 3 bases from V and 6 bases from J, the junction contained 23 bases not matched to a gene. The length of the CDR3 is 19 residues. The V gene's germline CDR1 is SGHTA and CDR2 FQGNSA. This chain's CDR3 is CASSFQAKETGTNWAEQYV. In nucleotides, the CDR3 is TGTGCCAGCAGCTTCCAAGCTAAGGAGACAGGGACAAATTGGGCCGAGCAGTACGTC.

The rearrangement uses TRBV5-4 and TRBJ1-1, with D possibly matching TRBD1 (6 bases). Per germline, CDR1 SGHNT and CDR2 YYREEE (reference sequence). The CDR3 is made up of 15 amino acids. V was trimmed by 3 bases and J by 0 bases, leaving 12 bases between them. In nucleotides, the CDR3 is TGTGCCAGCAGCTATAAAGACAGGTTGAACACTGAAGCTTTCTTT. Translating it yields CASSYKDRLNTEAFF.

J is TRBJ1-2 and V is TRBV5-1; D is unclear. Germline lookup yields CDR1 SGHRS and CDR2 YFSETQ. The CDR3 has 13 amino acids. Trimming took off 0 bases at V and 5 bases at J, with 8 bases between the two ends. The CDR3 sequence: CASSLGGEYGYTF. CDR3 in DNA: TGCGCCAGCAGCTTGGGGGGAGAATATGGCTACACCTTC.

The chain joins TRBV2 to TRBJ2-1, with TRBD2 matching 13 bases. Germline assignment: CDR1 SNHLY and CDR2 FYNNEI. The junction had 6 bases not matched to a gene; V was cut back by 6 bases and J by 10 bases. This CDR3 region has 14 residues. In nucleotides, the CDR3 is TGTGCCAGCAGGATCGGACTAGCGGGAGACGAGCAGTTCTTC. This gives the protein CASRIGLAGDEQFF.

The chain recombines TRBV6-1 with TRBJ1-1; 9 bases fit TRBD1. The CDR3 loop spans 16 amino acids. Germline loops: CDR1 MNHNS, CDR2 SASEGT. V dropped 4 bases and J dropped 5; count of bases not matched to a gene: 11. Here the CDR3 reads CASSVYRGRLETEAFF. CDR3 DNA sequence: TGTGCCAGCAGTGTGTACAGGGGGCGGTTAGAGACTGAAGCTTTCTTT.

V is TRBV28 and J is TRBJ1-2; D not certain. V shed 2 bases and J shed 6 bases, with 16 bases lying between them. There are 15 residues in the CDR3. Germline V CDR1 and CDR2: MDHEN, SYDVKM. CDR3 nucleotide sequence: TGTGCCAGCAGTTTAGAAAGGTACGGTGGAGATGGCTACACCTTC. This sequence encodes CASSLERYGGDGYTF.

This rearrangement joins TRBV9 to TRBJ2-2; 7 bases are shared with TRBD1. The ends lost 0 bases at V and 4 bases at J; junction bases unmatched: 15. Germline V gene sequence: CDR1 SGDLS, CDR2 YYNGEE. The CDR3 spans 19 residues. The CDR3 reads CASSVDYPGAGGITGELFF. The CDR3 region has the DNA TGTGCCAGCAGCGTAGATTACCCCGGGGCAGGGGGAATCACCGGGGAGCTGTTTTTT.

This chain joins TRBV7-6 and TRBJ2-2, with 7 bases identical to TRBD2. V dropped 1 base and J dropped 3; count of bases not matched to a gene: 11. Germline V CDR1 and CDR2: SGHVS, FNYEAQ. The CDR3 loop spans 18 amino acids. CDR3 sequence: CASSLDPSEGGDTGELFF. CDR3 DNA: TGTGCCAGCAGCTTAGATCCCTCTGAGGGAGGGGACACCGGGGAGCTGTTTTTT. Based on the CDR3 plus reference TRBV7-6 and TRBJ2-2, the full variable domain is GAGVSQSPRYKVTKRGQDVALRCDPISGHVSLYWYRQALGQGPEFLTYFNYEAQQDKSGLPNDRFSAERPEGSISTLTIQRTEQRDSAMYRCASSLDPSEGGDTGELFFGEGSRLTVL.

The genes are TRBV28 and TRBJ1-6, with TRBD1 as a possible D gene (6 bases). There are 14 residues in the CDR3. Germline CDR1 is MDHEN and CDR2 is SYDVKM. Trimming stripped 2 bases from V and 8 bases from J, with 10 bases between. The DNA for the CDR3 is TGTGCCAGCAGTTTAAGGGGGAGATATTCACCCCTCCACTTT. It yields the protein CASSLRGRYSPLHF.

The chain couples TRBV6-1 to TRBJ1-2; D not certain. Trimming left V 1 base short and J 4 bases short, with 10 bases between. Germline CDR1 reads MNHNS; CDR2 reads SASEGT. The CDR3 length is 14 residues. The CDR3 protein is CASSEDPYRYGYTF. CDR3 nucleotides: TGTGCCAGCAGTGAAGACCCCTACCGCTATGGCTACACCTTC.

The chain joins TRBV5-4 to TRBJ2-5; a weak D match, TRBD1 (5 bases). This CDR3 has 12 amino acids. V lost 3 bases to trimming and J lost 2 bases, with 5 bases between them. Germline V gene sequence: CDR1 SGHNT, CDR2 YYREEE (reference sequence). CDR3 protein: CASSYRQETQYF. The CDR3 DNA is TGTGCCAGCAGCTACAGGCAAGAGACCCAGTACTTC. The whole variable domain, filled in from reference TRBV5-4 and TRBJ2-5, reads ETGVTQSPTHLIKTRGQQVTLRCSSQSGHNTVSWYQQALGQGPQFIFQYYREEENGRGNFPPRFSGLQFPNYSSELNVNALELDDSALYLCASSYRQETQYFGPGTRLLVL.

This chain connects TRBV3-1 (or the pseudogene TRBV3-2) to TRBJ2-5; 8 nucleotides align to TRBD1. The J segment lost 2 bases and the V segment lost 9 bases, leaving 5 bases of the junction unmatched. The germline V gene has CDR1 LGHDT and CDR2 YNNKEL (reference sequence). The CDR3 covers 13 residues. The CDR3 DNA reads TGTGCCAGTGCGTACAGGGGGCAAGAGACCCAGTACTTC. Residues: CASAYRGQETQYF.

The rearrangement joins TRBV18 to TRBJ1-1; 8 bases are a match to TRBD1. J gave up 5 bases and V 10 bases, and 3 bases lay outside the gene matches. The CDR3 runs to 11 residues. Germline CDR1 and CDR2: KGHSH and LQKENI. The CDR3 coding sequence is TGTGCCACTACAGGGGGGACTGAAGCTTTCTTT. The encoded protein is CATTGGTEAFF.

The count of this clone is one. The chain employs TRBV28 and TRBJ2-6; the D is unclear. Germline CDR1 MDHEN, CDR2 SYDVKM. Trimming shortened V by 5 bases and J by 3 bases, and 11 bases separated the two germline ends. The CDR3 sequence is 15 residues long. The CDR3 loop reads CASSPTLFGANVLTF. DNA for the CDR3: TGTGCCAGCAGTCCGACTCTTTTTGGGGCCAACGTCCTGACTTTC.

The J gene is TRBJ2-3, the V gene TRBV6-2 or TRBV6-3; TRBD2 aligns across 7 bases. This CDR3 has 16 amino acids. After removal of 0 bases from V and 2 bases from J, the junction contained 5 bases not matched to a gene. Germline loops: CDR1 MNHEY, CDR2 SVGEGT. The CDR3 spells CASSYSQRGDTDTQYF. CDR3 bases: TGTGCCAGCAGTTACTCGCAGCGGGGCGACACAGATACGCAGTATTTT.

The V and J genes are TRBV7-2 and TRBJ1-6; TRBD1 matches at 9 bases. Germline V gene lookup returns CDR1 SGHTA and CDR2 FQGNSA. The CDR3 covers 15 residues. V lost 1 base to trimming and J lost 7 bases; unmatched junction nucleotides: 2. CDR3 amino acids: CASSLVTGGNSPLHF. CDR3 in DNA: TGTGCCAGCAGCTTAGTTACAGGGGGCAATTCACCCCTCCACTTT.

The gene calls are TRBV19 and TRBJ1-4, with a tentative D call TRBD1 (5 bases). Germline V lookup: CDR1 LNHDA, CDR2 SQIVND (reference sequence). The CDR3 has 18 amino acids. The germline V and J ends were trimmed by 5 bases and 0 bases, with 19 bases remaining between them. CDR3 in amino acids: CASSAGGVGASTNEKLFF. The CDR3 nucleotides read TGTGCCAGTAGTGCCGGAGGGGTCGGGGCATCAACTAATGAAAAACTGTTTTTT.

The V call is TRBV18, the J call TRBJ1-5; a weak D match, TRBD1 (6 bases). The germline V and J ends were trimmed by 3 bases and 2 bases, with 17 bases remaining between them. CDR3 length: 17 residues. CDR1 is KGHSH, CDR2 LQKENI, per germline. CDR3 residues: CASSPPSGRGGNQPQHF. In nucleotides, the CDR3 is TGTGCCAGCTCACCTCCCTCGGGCAGGGGTGGCAATCAGCCCCAGCATTTT.

This rearrangement joins TRBV4-2 to TRBJ2-5, with 9 bases fitting TRBD2. CDR3 length equals 18 residues. The junction had 14 bases not matched to a gene; V was cut back by 1 base and J by 5 bases. Germline CDR1 and CDR2: LGHNA and YNFKEQ. Written as DNA, the CDR3 is TGTGCCAGCAGCCAAGCGGGACAACCGGGACTAGCAGGGGAGACCCAGTACTTC. It specifies CASSQAGQPGLAGETQYF.

The chain is built from TRBV28 and TRBJ2-7, with 16 bases identical to TRBD2. The germline V gene has CDR1 MDHEN and CDR2 SYDVKM. V gave up 3 bases and J gave up 0 bases; unmatched junction bases: 11. The CDR3 is made up of 20 amino acids. This chain's CDR3 is CASSFRGGTSGRARSYEQYF. The CDR3 coding sequence is TGTGCCAGCAGTTTCCGAGGCGGGACTAGCGGGAGGGCCCGCTCCTACGAGCAGTACTTC. Full variable domain (remainder filled in from reference TRBV28 and TRBJ2-7): DVKVTQSSRYLVKRTGEKVFLECVQDMDHENMFWYRQDPGLGLRLIYFSYDVKMKEKGDIPEGYSVSREKKERFSLILESASTNQTSMYLCASSFRGGTSGRARSYEQYFGPGTRLTVT.